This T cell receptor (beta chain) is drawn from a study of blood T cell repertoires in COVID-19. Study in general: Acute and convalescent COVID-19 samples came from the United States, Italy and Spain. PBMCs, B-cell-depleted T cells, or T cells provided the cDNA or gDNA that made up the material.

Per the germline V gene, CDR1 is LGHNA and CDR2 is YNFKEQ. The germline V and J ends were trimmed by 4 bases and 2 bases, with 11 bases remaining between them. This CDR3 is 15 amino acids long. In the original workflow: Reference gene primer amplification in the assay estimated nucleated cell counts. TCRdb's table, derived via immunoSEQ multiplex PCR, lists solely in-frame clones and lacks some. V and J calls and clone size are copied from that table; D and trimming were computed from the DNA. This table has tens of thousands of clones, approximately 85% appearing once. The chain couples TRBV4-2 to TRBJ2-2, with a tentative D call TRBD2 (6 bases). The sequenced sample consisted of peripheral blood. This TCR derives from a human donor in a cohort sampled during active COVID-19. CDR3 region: CASSLGLVNTGELFF. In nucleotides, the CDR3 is TGTGCCAGCAGCCTGGGACTGGTAAACACCGGGGAGCTGTTTTTT.